These 27 T cell receptor beta chains came from one sample sequenced in a study of glioma-infiltrating T cells after dendritic cell vaccination. Generated by immunoSEQ multiplex PCR, the TCRdb table keeps only in-frame clones and is missing some. The sample yields some 60,000 clones, roughly 83% seen once. Time point of the sample: after dendritic cell vaccination, including at tumor progression/relapse. The source material was blood, sampled after dendritic cell vaccination. The receptor set was obtained from a human donor with glioblastoma.

The gene calls are TRBV7-9 and TRBJ2-2; 7 positions match TRBD1. V lost 6 bases and J lost 0; bases outside the gene matches: 1. CDR3 length equals 14 residues. Germline values: CDR1 SEHNR, CDR2 FQNEAQ (reference sequence). This CDR3 is CASRTGANTGELFF. The DNA for the CDR3 is TGTGCCAGCAGAACAGGGGCGAACACCGGGGAGCTGTTTTTT.

The rearrangement joins TRBV2 to TRBJ2-3, with 7 positions matching TRBD1. Germline lookup yields CDR1 SNHLY and CDR2 FYNNEI. The CDR3 spans 17 residues. The V gene end was trimmed by 3 bases and the J gene end by 0 bases; junction bases not matched to a gene: 9. The CDR3, as DNA: TGTGCCAGCAGTGAGACCCCACAGGGGTCTAGCACAGATACGCAGTATTTT. Translation gives CASSETPQGSSTDTQYF.

The chain is built from TRBV9 and TRBJ2-3; D perhaps matches TRBD1 (6 bases). There are 13 residues in the CDR3. The germline gives CDR1 SGDLS, CDR2 YYNGEE. Trimming shortened V by 1 base and J by 5 bases, and 8 bases separated the two germline ends. Here the CDR3 DNA reads TGTGCCAGCAGCGTACAGGGGATAGATACGCAGTATTTT. This encodes CASSVQGIDTQYF.

This clone was detected once. The chain couples TRBV29-1 to TRBJ2-2, with 7 positions matching TRBD2. The length of the CDR3 is 14 residues. The J segment lost 10 bases and the V segment lost 4 bases, leaving 12 bases of the junction unmatched. Germline V lookup: CDR1 SQVTM, CDR2 ANQGSEA. The CDR3 bases are TGCAGCGTTGGGGGGGAGGGGAGGCCGATGGAGCTGTTTTTT. Translated, it gives CSVGGEGRPMELFF.

CDR3 region: CASSNLAGDSRTQYF. CDR3 nucleotides: TGTGCCAGTAGTAACCTAGCGGGGGATTCCAGGACCCAGTACTTC. The V gene is TRBV19, the J gene TRBJ2-5, with 10 bases identical to TRBD2. The CDR3 contains 15 residues. Per germline, CDR1 LNHDA and CDR2 SQIVND (reference sequence). V trimming: 4 bases; J trimming: 7 bases; junction bases outside the gene matches: 9. Full variable domain (missing parts from reference TRBV19 and TRBJ2-5): DGGITQSPKYLFRKEGQNVTLSCEQNLNHDAMYWYRQDPGQGLRLIYYSQIVNDFQKGDIAEGYSVSREKKESFPLTVTSAQKNPTAFYLCASSNLAGDSRTQYFGPGTRLLVL.

The chain combines TRBV6-5 with TRBJ1-4, with TRBD1 matching 7 bases. Germline loops: CDR1 MNHEY, CDR2 SVGAGI. Trimming cost V 5 bases and J 8 bases; bases outside gene matches: 2. The CDR3 is 12 amino acids. In DNA, the CDR3 is TGTGCCAGCAGTCAAGGGGGCGAAAAACTGTTTTTT. It is translated as CASSQGGEKLFF.

This clone was detected once. The rearrangement uses TRBV7-2 and TRBJ2-1, with TRBD2 identical over 8 bases. CDR3 length: 15 residues. The germline CDR1 and CDR2 sequences are SGHTA and FQGNSA. Trimming removed 7 bases from V and 6 bases from J; junction bases left unmatched: 11. The CDR3 spells CASTPRRGAFNEQFF. Here the CDR3 DNA reads TGTGCCAGCACCCCAAGGCGGGGGGCGTTCAATGAGCAGTTCTTC.

The rearrangement links TRBV5-4 to TRBJ2-3; weak D call: TRBD1 (6 bases). V was shortened by 0 bases and J by 0 bases, with 11 bases between the two germline ends. The V gene's germline CDR1 is SGHNT and CDR2 YYREEE (reference sequence). There are 16 residues in the CDR3. The CDR3: CASSLDRVHSTDTQYF. DNA for the CDR3: TGTGCCAGCAGCTTGGACAGGGTTCATAGCACAGATACGCAGTATTTT.

In DNA form, the CDR3 reads TGCGCCAGCAGCCAACTACAGGGGGTGGACTACGAGCAGTACTTC. It yields the protein CASSQLQGVDYEQYF. The chain employs TRBV4-1 and TRBJ2-7; TRBD1 matches at 8 bases. There are 15 residues in the CDR3. The germline CDR1 and CDR2 sequences are MGHRA and YSYEKL. After removal of 2 bases from V and 3 bases from J, the junction contained 6 bases not matched to a gene.

With regard to this clone: The sample carries other DNA sequences with the same CDR3. This sequence joins TRBV5-6 and TRBJ1-5; D gene ambiguous. CDR1 and CDR2 (germline): SGHDT, YYEEEE. This CDR3 has 13 residues. V dropped 5 bases and J dropped 4 bases, with 10 bases sitting between them. The CDR3: CASSRTANQPQHF. CDR3 DNA sequence: TGTGCCAGCAGTCGCACAGCTAATCAGCCCCAGCATTTT.

In its sample, this clone was seen once. V and J are TRBV9 and TRBJ2-2; D possibly corresponds to TRBD2 (6 bases). Germline V gene sequence: CDR1 SGDLS, CDR2 YYNGEE. This CDR3 has 15 amino acids. V dropped 0 bases and J dropped 5 bases, with 11 bases sitting between them. The CDR3 loop is CASSVEGLATGELFF. CDR3 sequence (DNA): TGTGCCAGCAGCGTAGAGGGTCTAGCGACCGGGGAGCTGTTTTTT.

This clone was found a few times. The rearrangement links TRBV19 to TRBJ1-1, with D unresolved. V shed 4 bases and J shed 1 base, with 7 bases lying between them. Per the germline V gene, CDR1 is LNHDA and CDR2 is SQIVND (reference sequence). This CDR3 contains 13 residues. Here the CDR3 reads CASSTSQNTEAFF. The CDR3 region has the DNA TGTGCCAGTAGTACTTCACAGAACACTGAAGCTTTCTTT.

V usage is TRBV19 and J usage is TRBJ2-7; D uncertain. This CDR3 comprises 14 residues. Trimming took 3 bases from V and 2 from J, leaving 11 bases between them. Germline V gene sequence: CDR1 LNHDA, CDR2 SQIVND (reference sequence). DNA of the CDR3: TGTGCCAGTAGTATCGGTATTAGTACCTACGAGCAGTACTTC. Encoded protein: CASSIGISTYEQYF.

A few counts support this clone. V is TRBV5-4 and J is TRBJ1-4; D gene uncertain. Germline V gene data show CDR1 as SGHNT and CDR2 as YYREEE (reference sequence). The length of the CDR3 is 15 residues. V lost 3 bases to trimming and J lost 8 bases, with 17 bases between them. CDR3 DNA sequence: TGTGCCAGCAGCTCCCCGGGATACTACGGGGAAAAACTGTTTTTT. Its protein product is CASSSPGYYGEKLFF.

The chain combines TRBV6-5 with TRBJ2-3; a weak D match, TRBD2 (5 bases). CDR3 size: 15 residues. The V gene's germline CDR1 is MNHEY and CDR2 SVGAGI. Trimming shortened V by 0 bases and J by 4 bases, and 11 bases separated the two germline ends. The CDR3 DNA reads TGTGCCAGCAGTTACTCGAGGGAAGGAGCAGATACGCAGTATTTT. It yields the protein CASSYSREGADTQYF.

J is TRBJ2-1 and V is TRBV4-2, with D maybe TRBD2 (6 bases). V was trimmed by 3 bases and J by 6 bases, leaving 15 bases between them. CDR1 is LGHNA, CDR2 YNFKEQ, per germline. This CDR3 region has 15 residues. The CDR3 spells CASSQSMRGTNEQFF. CDR3 DNA: TGTGCCAGCAGCCAGAGTATGCGGGGCACCAATGAGCAGTTCTTC.

The V and J genes are TRBV6-6 and TRBJ2-1; D perhaps matches TRBD1 (5 bases). The germline V gene encodes CDR1 MNHNY and CDR2 SVGAGI (reference sequence). There are 13 residues in the CDR3. Trimming left V 8 bases short and J 3 bases short, with 11 bases between. CDR3 sequence: CASGAANYNEQFF. The CDR3 DNA reads TGTGCCAGCGGGGCCGCAAACTACAATGAGCAGTTCTTC.

The V call is TRBV7-2, the J call TRBJ2-1; 7 bases match TRBD2. The CDR3 is 12 residues long. Germline CDR1 and CDR2: SGHTA and FQGNSA. After removal of 5 bases from V and 9 bases from J, the junction contained 4 bases not matched to a gene. CDR3 sequence reads: CASSLTGGEQFF. CDR3 nucleotide sequence: TGTGCCAGCAGCCTTACGGGGGGTGAGCAGTTCTTC.

The J gene is TRBJ1-4, the V gene TRBV25-1, with D possibly matching TRBD1 (5 bases). CDR1 and CDR2 (germline): MGHDK, SYGVNS. The CDR3 contains 14 residues. Trimming removed 5 bases from V and 8 bases from J, with 15 bases in between. The DNA for the CDR3 is TGTGCCAGCAGTAACGGGGGAAGGGAGGAAAAACTGTTTTTT. Translation: CASSNGGREEKLFF.

This clone was observed a few times. V and J are TRBV2 and TRBJ2-3; TRBD2 matches 7 bases. Trimming took 11 bases from V and 4 from J; bases not matched to a gene: 9. Germline CDR1 SNHLY, CDR2 FYNNEI. This CDR3 contains 13 residues. Here the CDR3 DNA reads TGTGCCTGCCTAGGACTAGACGCAGATACGCAGTATTTT. Encoded protein: CACLGLDADTQYF. Supplemented by reference TRBV2 and TRBJ2-3, the full variable domain reads EPEVTQTPSHQVTQMGQEVILRCVPISNHLYFYWYRQILGQKVEFLVSFYNNEISEKSEIFDDQFSVERPDGSNFTLKIRSTKLEDSAMYFCACLGLDADTQYFGPGTRLTVL.

This chain uses TRBV19 with TRBJ1-1, with D perhaps TRBD1 (6 bases). Per the germline V gene, CDR1 is LNHDA and CDR2 is SQIVND (reference sequence). V lost 6 bases and J 5 bases, leaving 16 bases between the germline ends. The CDR3 length is 14 residues. The DNA of the CDR3 is TGTGCCAGTAGCCGCCAGGGGTTGGGGACTGAAGCTTTCTTT. It is translated as CASSRQGLGTEAFF.

This clone showed up many times. This chain uses TRBV6-1 with TRBJ2-3, with no clear D. This CDR3 has 11 residues. Deletions cut 6 bases from V and 2 bases from J, with 3 bases between. CDR1 MNHNS and CDR2 SASEGT come from the germline V gene. The CDR3 region is CASRHTDTQYF. CDR3 DNA: TGTGCCAGCAGACACACAGATACGCAGTATTTT.

This clone was counted only a few times. This chain uses TRBV21-1 with TRBJ1-2; the table's D call, TRBD1, has no DNA check behind it. TRBV21-1 is marked as a pseudogene. The CDR3 covers 14 residues. This CDR3 is CASNGPCRYYGYTF. In DNA form, the CDR3 reads TGTGCCAGCAATGGGCCATGTAGGTACTATGGCTACACCTTC.

The chain has TRBV4-1 and TRBJ2-7, with 10 nucleotides matching TRBD1. This CDR3 has 15 residues. The germline V gene has CDR1 MGHRA and CDR2 YSYEKL. J gave up 9 bases and V 2 bases, and 10 bases lay outside the gene matches. The CDR3: CASSQSGTGDSVQYF. The CDR3 coding sequence is TGCGCCAGCAGCCAATCCGGGACAGGGGACTCCGTGCAGTACTTC.

This rearrangement joins TRBV19 to TRBJ2-7; D remains ambiguous. The CDR3 has 15 residues. Trimming took 0 bases from V and 2 from J, leaving 11 bases between them. The germline gives CDR1 LNHDA, CDR2 SQIVND (reference sequence). In DNA, the CDR3 is TGTGCCAGTAGTATAGATTGGGCGTCCACCTACGAGCAGTACTTC. It is translated as CASSIDWASTYEQYF.

The chain links TRBV7-9 to TRBJ2-5, with 9 bases fitting TRBD2. V lost 3 bases and J lost 5; bases outside the gene matches: 7. The germline V gene has CDR1 SEHNR and CDR2 FQNEAQ (reference sequence). The CDR3 consists of 15 residues. The CDR3 DNA is TGTGCCAGCAGCTTTGGCGGGGGGGCCGGGGAGACCCAGTACTTC. It yields the protein CASSFGGGAGETQYF. The full variable domain, rest sourced from reference TRBV7-9 and TRBJ2-5, is DTGVSQNPRHKITKRGQNVTFRCDPISEHNRLYWYRQTLGQGPEFLTYFQNEAQLEKSRLLSDRFSAERPKGSFSTLEIQRTEQGDSAMYLCASSFGGGAGETQYFGPGTRLLVL.

The rearrangement links TRBV11-1 to TRBJ2-1; tentatively, D is TRBD1 (6 bases). Trimming took off 1 base at V and 3 bases at J, with 10 bases between the two ends. The CDR3 is 15 residues long. CDR1 and CDR2 (germline): SGHAT, FQDESV (reference sequence). Here the CDR3 DNA reads TGTGCCAGCAGCTTAGAGGGGACAAACTACAATGAGCAGTTCTTC. This encodes CASSLEGTNYNEQFF.